These T cell receptor beta chains were read from a single sample in a study of blood T cell repertoires in COVID-19. Some clones are missing from TCRdb's copy, which holds only in-frame ones; the method was immunoSEQ multiplex PCR. In the table there are 70,000 to 90,000 clones, approximately 88% of which are singletons. The sample was peripheral blood. These receptors were collected from a human donor in a cohort sampled during active COVID-19. Each CDR3 is given with its conserved first and last residue. The D gene is left open where the match is weak. Size is stated for part of the rows, as once, few or many counts, or as a class when the clone is expanded.

TRBJ1-1 NA TRBV6-2/TRBV6-3 NA CASSYSSREPNTEAFF TGTGCCAGCAGTTACTCCTCCCGGGAGCCAAACACTGAAGCTTTCTTT
TRBJ1-1 NA TRBV3-1/TRBV3-2 NA CASSQQTGSLNTEAFF TGTGCCAGCAGCCAACAAACAGGGTCCCTTAACACTGAAGCTTTCTTT
TRBJ2-7 NA TRBV6-6 TRBD1 CASSGQVYEQYF TGTGCCAGCAGCGGACAGGTATACGAGCAGTACTTC
TRBJ1-1 NA TRBV18 NA CASSPLPEVNTEAFF TGTGCCAGCTCACCGCTGCCCGAGGTGAACACTGAAGCTTTCTTT
TRBJ2-2 NA TRBV19 NA CASNPRGSNTGELFF TGTGCCAGTAACCCCCGGGGTTCGAACACCGGGGAGCTGTTTTTT
TRBJ1-2 NA TRBV2 NA CASSENTNGYTF TGTGCCAGCAGTGAGAACACAAATGGCTACACCTTC
TRBJ2-3 NA TRBV7-3 TRBD1 CASSLQGAVQYF TGTGCCAGCAGCCTCCAGGGGGCCGTGCAGTATTTT
TRBJ1-2 NA TRBV4-2 NA CASSQTGSYGYTF TGTGCCAGCAGCCAAACAGGGAGCTATGGCTACACCTTC
TRBJ2-1 NA TRBV7-2 TRBD2 CASSSRTSGGNEQFF TGTGCCAGCAGCTCCCGGACTAGCGGTGGTAATGAGCAGTTCTTC
TRBJ2-2 few TRBV28 NA CASSFGGAATGELFF TGTGCCAGCAGTTTTGGGGGCGCGGCGACCGGGGAGCTGTTTTTT
TRBJ2-5 NA TRBV3-1/TRBV3-2 NA CASSQEWGRGETQYF TGTGCCAGCAGCCAAGAATGGGGAAGGGGAGAGACCCAGTACTTC
TRBJ1-5 once TRBV6-5 NA CASRPGQNSNQPQHF TGTGCCAGCAGACCCGGACAGAATAGCAATCAGCCCCAGCATTTT
TRBJ2-3 NA TRBV5-5 TRBD2 CASSFSGGADTQYF TGTGCCAGCAGCTTTAGCGGGGGGGCCGATACGCAGTATTTT
TRBJ1-5 NA TRBV12-3/TRBV12-4 NA CASSSSGFQPQHF TGTGCCAGCAGTTCATCAGGGTTTCAGCCCCAGCATTTT
TRBJ2-4 NA TRBV3-1/TRBV3-2 NA CASSQQGAKNIQYF TGTGCCAGCAGCCAACAGGGAGCCAAAAACATTCAGTACTTC
TRBJ1-2 NA TRBV7-3 TRBD1 CASSLGQGRGYTF TGTGCCAGCAGCTTAGGACAGGGCCGTGGCTACACCTTC
TRBJ1-5 NA TRBV5-6 NA CASSLWGTNNQPQHF TGTGCCAGCAGCTTATGGGGCACTAACAATCAGCCCCAGCATTTT
TRBJ1-2 NA TRBV7-8 TRBD1 CASSLEQGIYGYTF TGTGCCAGCAGCTTAGAACAGGGGATCTATGGCTACACCTTC
TRBJ2-3 once TRBV7-9 NA CASLRGISNPTHTDTQYF TGTGCCAGCCTTCGGGGGATCTCCAACCCCACACACACAGATACGCAGTATTTT
TRBJ2-1 NA TRBV7-2 NA CASRPNRFGSYNEQFF TGTGCCAGCAGGCCCAACAGGTTTGGCTCCTACAATGAGCAGTTCTTC
TRBJ2-1 few TRBV7-2 TRBD2 CASSPRNSGGNNEQFF TGTGCCAGCAGCCCCCGGAATAGCGGGGGGAACAATGAGCAGTTCTTC
TRBJ2-3 once TRBV3-1/TRBV3-2 TRBD2 CASSYAASGGSTDTQYF TGTGCCAGCAGCTACGCGGCTAGCGGGGGTTCGACAGATACGCAGTATTTT
TRBJ2-1 NA TRBV19 NA CASSTTASFPYNEQFF TGTGCCAGTAGCACAACTGCTAGCTTCCCCTACAATGAGCAGTTCTTC
TRBJ2-1 NA TRBV7-2 TRBD1 CASRGQGRVNEQFF TGTGCCAGCAGGGGACAGGGGCGGGTCAATGAGCAGTTCTTC
TRBJ2-7 NA TRBV5-6 TRBD2 CASSVGLAGTKGNEQYF TGTGCCAGCAGCGTAGGACTAGCGGGAACAAAAGGGAACGAGCAGTACTTC
TRBJ1-2 NA TRBV28 NA CASSSQGGYTF TGTGCCAGCAGTTCTCAGGGTGGCTACACCTTC
TRBJ2-7 NA TRBV28 NA CARGPYEQYF TGTGCCAGGGGGCCCTACGAGCAGTACTTC